This T cell receptor (beta chain) was sequenced during a study of control samples from healthy donors and cancer patients. V shed 6 bases and J 2 bases; nucleotides not matched to a gene: 12. CDR3 length equals 16 residues. Germline values: CDR1 KGHDR, CDR2 SFDVKD. TCRdb's table, derived via immunoSEQ multiplex PCR, lists solely in-frame clones and lacks some. The specimen's table records fewer than 250,000 clones. The rearrangement uses TRBV24-1 and TRBJ2-7; 7 nucleotides line up with TRBD2. This receptor was obtained from a woman in her thirties in good health. Sequenced material: blood. CDR3 loop: CATSPASSGPTYEQYF. The CDR3 nucleotides read TGTGCCACCAGTCCCGCCTCTAGCGGCCCGACCTACGAGCAGTACTTC.